This record concerns one TCR beta chain sequence. Antigen unknown. This table comes from immunoSEQ multiplex PCR, and its TCRdb copy is limited to in-frame clones, with some not included. The sample holds approximately 160,000 clones; 70% to 90% are singletons and the top ten take 4.5% to 7%. This sample was included in a study of cytomegalovirus exposure and HLA in healthy donors. This CDR3 has 14 residues. Trimming removed 4 bases at V and 1 base at J, with 10 bases between. In germline, CDR1 is SGHRS, CDR2 YFSETQ. Study-wide results and caveats: Confirmation in vitro established that a few CMV-associated chains were specific for CMV antigens.

Sequencing used PBMCs. V usage is TRBV5-1 and J usage is TRBJ2-3, with D uncertain. The origin of this receptor is a woman aged 25 to 39 in good health and CMV-seronegative. The CDR3 loop reads CASSPEQGTDTQYF. CDR3 bases: TGCGCCAGCAGCCCCGAGCAGGGCACAGATACGCAGTATTTT.